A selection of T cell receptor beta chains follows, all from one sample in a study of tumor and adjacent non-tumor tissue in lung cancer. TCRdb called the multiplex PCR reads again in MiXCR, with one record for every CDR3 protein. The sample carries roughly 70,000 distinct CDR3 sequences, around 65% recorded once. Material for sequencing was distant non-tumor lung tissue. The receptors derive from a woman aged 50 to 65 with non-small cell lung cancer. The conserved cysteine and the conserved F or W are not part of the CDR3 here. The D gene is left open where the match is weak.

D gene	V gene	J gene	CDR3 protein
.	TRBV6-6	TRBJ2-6	ASTKEAYSGANVLT
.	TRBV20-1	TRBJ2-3	SARIFSFGGSPDTQY
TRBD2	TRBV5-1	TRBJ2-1	ASSSTSGSIITEQF
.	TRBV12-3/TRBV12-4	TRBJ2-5	DSSHGVDQETQH
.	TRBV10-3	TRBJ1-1	VTSTEKNTEPF
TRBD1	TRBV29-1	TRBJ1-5	SVEWYGLATGNQPQH
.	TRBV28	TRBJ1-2	ASSLAYDYT
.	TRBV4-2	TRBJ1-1	ASSQGVGGDTEAF
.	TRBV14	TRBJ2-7	ARSQGHRTENVYEQY
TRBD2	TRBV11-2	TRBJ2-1	ASGSSGRGYNERF
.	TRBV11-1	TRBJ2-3	ASSLVTRTDTHY
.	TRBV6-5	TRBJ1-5	ASSYSSGSRQPQH
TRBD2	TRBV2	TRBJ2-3	TSSESGKGWVDTQY
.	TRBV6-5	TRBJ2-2	ACSPWGAGIGDLF
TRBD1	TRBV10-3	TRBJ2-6	AIAAGQGAGGTNVLT
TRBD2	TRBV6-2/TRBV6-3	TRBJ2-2	ASRGTSGIIGKLF
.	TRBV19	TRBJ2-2	ASSMDTGELF
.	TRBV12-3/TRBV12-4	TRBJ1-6	ASSPPPH
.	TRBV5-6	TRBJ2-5	ASSWNWASQSETRY
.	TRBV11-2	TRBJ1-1	VSSIDMTEAF
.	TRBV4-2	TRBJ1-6	ASSPSWTRSNSPLH
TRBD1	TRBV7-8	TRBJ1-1	ASSLLTGGTEAF
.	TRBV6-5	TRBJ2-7	ASRPLLWNSYEQY
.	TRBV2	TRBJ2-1	ASSDRISVPYNEQF
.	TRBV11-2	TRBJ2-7	ASSLERSSYEQY
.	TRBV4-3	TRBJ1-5	ASSQDLGATGQPQH
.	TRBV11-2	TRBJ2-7	ASSLAPPAGSNSYEQY
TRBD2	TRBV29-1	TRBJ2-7	SVSQAGGTREQY
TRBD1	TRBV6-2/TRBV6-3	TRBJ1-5	ASSYGTGLWNQPQH
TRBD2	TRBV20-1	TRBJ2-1	STRGGREFNEQF